The rows below give T cell receptor beta chains drawn from one sample of a study of CD8 T cells in ankylosing spondylitis. Using its own MiXCR run on the 5' RACE reads, TCRdb lists one record per CDR3 protein. The sample consists of roughly 220,000 distinct CDR3 sequences, about 17% of them appearing once. Sequencing input: blood, either unsorted or a sorted T cell fraction (not recorded which). These receptors were obtained from a male donor with ankylosing spondylitis. The CDR3 runs from the conserved cysteine through the conserved F or W. Each record gives: V gene, CDR3 protein.

V gene: TRBV20-1; CDR3 protein: CSARNTGGLGDSPLHF
V gene: TRBV24-1; CDR3 protein: CATSDGVNQGSWETQYF
V gene: TRBV29-1; CDR3 protein: CSVATGSDTQYF
V gene: TRBV4-1; CDR3 protein: CASSRLRGQPQHF
V gene: TRBV28; CDR3 protein: CASRQGGGGRAAGELFF
V gene: TRBV20-1; CDR3 protein: CSARDLGGGNTGELFF
V gene: TRBV27; CDR3 protein: CASRGAGNNEQFF
V gene: TRBV27; CDR3 protein: CASSFSANSYEQYF
V gene: TRBV7-9; CDR3 protein: CASSLAAGEGEQFF
V gene: TRBV20-1; CDR3 protein: CSARDIGNSGRGLSGELFF
V gene: TRBV5-6; CDR3 protein: CASSTGGSPYNEQFF
V gene: TRBV6-5; CDR3 protein: CASSLTGQGLNEQFF
V gene: TRBV3-1; CDR3 protein: CASSQDRRSYNSPLHF
V gene: TRBV7-9; CDR3 protein: CASSFWGGEQFF
V gene: TRBV9; CDR3 protein: CASSGGLDPYNEQFF
V gene: TRBV7-3; CDR3 protein: CASSSGTGGSSPLHF
V gene: TRBV20-1; CDR3 protein: CSAREDATGELFF
V gene: TRBV6-5; CDR3 protein: CASSYPDSGSGELFF
V gene: TRBV2; CDR3 protein: CASRPSVWEAFF
V gene: TRBV27; CDR3 protein: CASSLSAGGPYEQYF
V gene: TRBV12-3/TRBV12-4; CDR3 protein: CASSLVDSMGYEQYF
V gene: TRBV19; CDR3 protein: CASSIDDSPNYGYTF
V gene: TRBV10-3; CDR3 protein: CAISDRWTSGNNEQFF
V gene: TRBV20-1; CDR3 protein: CSARGFLPYEQYF
V gene: TRBV5-1; CDR3 protein: CASSLVTGHNTEAFF
V gene: TRBV7-8; CDR3 protein: CASSLQAGSTEAFF
V gene: TRBV12-3/TRBV12-4; CDR3 protein: CASTERGGADTQYF
V gene: TRBV9; CDR3 protein: CASSAGAGGDYGYTF
V gene: TRBV4-3; CDR3 protein: CASSPRNMDEQFF
V gene: TRBV12-3/TRBV12-4; CDR3 protein: CASSLGPPPPYEQYF
V gene: TRBV7-3; CDR3 protein: CASSPMPTGYTGELFF
V gene: TRBV9; CDR3 protein: CASSVGLAGEKTDTQYF
V gene: TRBV29-1; CDR3 protein: CSVLAGGSPNYGYTF
V gene: TRBV9; CDR3 protein: CASSVAGTGSDEQYF
V gene: TRBV2; CDR3 protein: CASWGLTNNEQFF
V gene: TRBV19; CDR3 protein: CASSIEGDRLTDTQYF
V gene: TRBV14; CDR3 protein: CASSPHGQETQYF
V gene: TRBV7-9; CDR3 protein: CASSQPLAGGGNEQFF
V gene: TRBV12-3/TRBV12-4; CDR3 protein: CASSSLPKETQYF
V gene: TRBV27; CDR3 protein: CASSPGRIIFYEQYF
V gene: TRBV5-1; CDR3 protein: CASYEDYQETQYF
V gene: TRBV27; CDR3 protein: CASSTTLLGGQGYGYTF
V gene: TRBV7-9; CDR3 protein: CASSINPGQPDYEQYF
V gene: TRBV27; CDR3 protein: CASSLGSDTDTQYF
V gene: TRBV10-3; CDR3 protein: CAISDPSGESSGNTIYF
V gene: TRBV6-5; CDR3 protein: CASSYRQLPFYEQYF
V gene: TRBV4-1; CDR3 protein: CASSTTTGGAAGPTDTQYF
V gene: TRBV2; CDR3 protein: CASSPTRIYEQYF
V gene: TRBV7-2; CDR3 protein: CASSWGSGNTIYF
V gene: TRBV20-1; CDR3 protein: CSARDPQDPPYEQYF
V gene: TRBV9; CDR3 protein: CASSETSGGYGTGELFF
V gene: TRBV10-3; CDR3 protein: CAISSSPGELFF
V gene: TRBV4-3; CDR3 protein: CASSQGGLDEQYF
V gene: TRBV14; CDR3 protein: CASSWTGRPYNEQFF
V gene: TRBV27; CDR3 protein: CASGTGPYTEAFF
V gene: TRBV7-8; CDR3 protein: CASSNLGEQFF
V gene: TRBV4-1; CDR3 protein: CASSHDQETQYF
V gene: TRBV4-3; CDR3 protein: CASSQDRLGLKQFF